These T cell receptor beta chains were read from a single sample in a study of vaccination effects on CD4 cells after COVID-19. Profiled with immunoSEQ multiplex PCR; TCRdb holds only in-frame clones, not every one. Of about 61,000 clones in the sample, roughly 76% were seen once. Their antigen targets remain unknown. The source was CD4+ T cells from PBMCs cultured with HCoV-229E spike peptides, collected before COVID-19 vaccination. The receptor set was obtained from a human donor who received a COVID-19 vaccine. The CDR3 runs from the conserved cysteine through the conserved F or W. D genes are given only for firm matches. Size values are once, few and many counts, or a class for expanded clones, and some rows have none.

clone_size: .; v_call: TRBV5-1; d_call: .; j_call: TRBJ2-4; cdr3_nt: TGCGCCAGCAGCTTGGGATTTCCCCAGGGGGGCCCCGGAGCCAAAAACATTCAGTACTTC; cdr3_aa: CASSLGFPQGGPGAKNIQYF
clone_size: once; v_call: TRBV2; d_call: .; j_call: TRBJ2-1; cdr3_nt: TGTGCCAGCAGTCCTGACAGGACTTACAATGAGCAGTTCTTC; cdr3_aa: CASSPDRTYNEQFF
clone_size: .; v_call: TRBV3-1/TRBV3-2; d_call: .; j_call: TRBJ1-5; cdr3_nt: TGTGCCAGCAGCCCGAGTTGGCGAGATCAGCCCCAGCATTTT; cdr3_aa: CASSPSWRDQPQHF
clone_size: once; v_call: TRBV2; d_call: TRBD2; j_call: TRBJ2-1; cdr3_nt: TGTGCCAGCAGTAAGGGGACTAGCGCCTACAATGAGCAGTTCTTC; cdr3_aa: CASSKGTSAYNEQFF
clone_size: .; v_call: TRBV6-2/TRBV6-3; d_call: .; j_call: TRBJ1-1; cdr3_nt: TGTGCCAGCAGTTACGTGTTTAACACTGAAGCTTTCTTT; cdr3_aa: CASSYVFNTEAFF
clone_size: .; v_call: TRBV12-3/TRBV12-4; d_call: .; j_call: TRBJ1-6; cdr3_nt: TGTGCCAGCAGCCCAGGGTATTCACCCCTCCACTTT; cdr3_aa: CASSPGYSPLHF
clone_size: .; v_call: TRBV5-1; d_call: .; j_call: TRBJ2-2; cdr3_nt: TGCGCCAGCAGCTTGGGGGCAGGGGCTACCGGGGAGCTGTTTTTT; cdr3_aa: CASSLGAGATGELFF
clone_size: .; v_call: TRBV3-1/TRBV3-2; d_call: .; j_call: TRBJ1-1; cdr3_nt: TGTGCCAGCAGCCGGGATTGGAAAGACACTGAAGCTTTCTTT; cdr3_aa: CASSRDWKDTEAFF
clone_size: .; v_call: TRBV30; d_call: .; j_call: TRBJ1-4; cdr3_nt: TGTGCCTGGAGACGAGGGGAGGTAGAAAAACTGTTTTTT; cdr3_aa: CAWRRGEVEKLFF
clone_size: .; v_call: TRBV6-2/TRBV6-3; d_call: .; j_call: TRBJ1-2; cdr3_nt: TGTGCCAGCAGTTACGTCCAGGGTTCCTATGGCTACACCTTC; cdr3_aa: CASSYVQGSYGYTF
clone_size: few; v_call: TRBV5-4; d_call: .; j_call: TRBJ2-2; cdr3_nt: TGTGCCAGCAGCTTGGACAGGGTAGACGGGGAGCTGTTTTTT; cdr3_aa: CASSLDRVDGELFF
clone_size: few; v_call: TRBV21-1; d_call: .; j_call: TRBJ1-6; cdr3_nt: TGTGCCAGCAGCGAGGAGGGGGGGCCCAATTCACCCCTCCACTTT; cdr3_aa: CASSEEGGPNSPLHF
clone_size: .; v_call: TRBV18; d_call: .; j_call: TRBJ2-5; cdr3_nt: TGTGCCAGCTCACCACCCCGGGGACACCAGGATGGTCAGACCCAGTACTTC; cdr3_aa: CASSPPRGHQDGQTQYF
clone_size: .; v_call: TRBV12-5; d_call: .; j_call: TRBJ1-1; cdr3_nt: TGTGCTAGTGGTTTGGAAACGTCAGCTTTCTTT; cdr3_aa: CASGLETSAFF
clone_size: .; v_call: TRBV28; d_call: TRBD1; j_call: TRBJ1-5; cdr3_nt: TGTGCCAGCACAGTTTCAGACAGGGTTAATCAGCCCCAGCATTTT; cdr3_aa: CASTVSDRVNQPQHF
clone_size: .; v_call: TRBV10-2; d_call: .; j_call: TRBJ2-5; cdr3_nt: TGCGCCAGCAGTGAGCGCGGGGCGCGGGAGACCCAGTACTTC; cdr3_aa: CASSERGARETQYF
clone_size: .; v_call: TRBV19; d_call: .; j_call: TRBJ2-1; cdr3_nt: TGTGCCAGTAGTTCGTGGGAACAGGGAACCTACAATGAGCAGTTCTTC; cdr3_aa: CASSSWEQGTYNEQFF
clone_size: .; v_call: TRBV3-1/TRBV3-2; d_call: .; j_call: TRBJ2-2; cdr3_nt: TGTGCCAGCAGCCAAGATGGAGGGGGGCCACCTTACACCGGGGAGCTGTTTTTT; cdr3_aa: CASSQDGGGPPYTGELFF
clone_size: .; v_call: TRBV19; d_call: .; j_call: TRBJ2-3; cdr3_nt: TGTGCCACCCCCCCGCCGGACAGCGGCCCTAGCACAGATACGCAGTATTTT; cdr3_aa: CATPPPDSGPSTDTQYF
clone_size: .; v_call: TRBV11-2; d_call: .; j_call: TRBJ2-5; cdr3_nt: TGTGCCAGCAGCCTTACCGTGGGAACCCAACAAGAGACCCAGTACTTC; cdr3_aa: CASSLTVGTQQETQYF
clone_size: .; v_call: TRBV24-1; d_call: .; j_call: TRBJ1-2; cdr3_nt: TGTGCCACCAGTGCAGGGAGCTATGGCTACACCTTC; cdr3_aa: CATSAGSYGYTF
clone_size: .; v_call: TRBV5-3; d_call: .; j_call: TRBJ2-2; cdr3_nt: TGTGCCAGAAGCTTCCGGGACAATTTCTCCCGGGAGCTGTTTTTT; cdr3_aa: CARSFRDNFSRELFF
clone_size: few; v_call: TRBV7-2; d_call: TRBD2; j_call: TRBJ2-3; cdr3_nt: TGTGCCAGCAGCTCACCGGGGACTAGCGGGGGCGCGCAGTATTTT; cdr3_aa: CASSSPGTSGGAQYF
clone_size: .; v_call: TRBV9; d_call: .; j_call: TRBJ1-2; cdr3_nt: TGTGCCAGCAGGCCAGGGGTAGGGAACTATGGCTACACCTTC; cdr3_aa: CASRPGVGNYGYTF
clone_size: .; v_call: TRBV5-4; d_call: TRBD2; j_call: TRBJ2-5; cdr3_nt: TGTGCCAGCAGCGTAGTACGGGGGGGACAAGAGACCCAGTACTTC; cdr3_aa: CASSVVRGGQETQYF
clone_size: .; v_call: TRBV7-8; d_call: .; j_call: TRBJ1-1; cdr3_nt: TGTGCCAGCAGCTTAGTAGGCGGGTTTTTAGGGACTGAAGCTTTCTTT; cdr3_aa: CASSLVGGFLGTEAFF
clone_size: .; v_call: TRBV5-1; d_call: .; j_call: TRBJ1-3; cdr3_nt: TGCGCCAGCAGCGTACGGGGGGAGCGCGGAAACACCATATATTTT; cdr3_aa: CASSVRGERGNTIYF
clone_size: .; v_call: TRBV28; d_call: .; j_call: TRBJ1-5; cdr3_nt: TGTGCCAGCGGAGGGGGGGGTTACAACAATCAGCCCCAGCATTTT; cdr3_aa: CASGGGGYNNQPQHF
clone_size: .; v_call: TRBV6-6; d_call: .; j_call: TRBJ1-6; cdr3_nt: TGTGCCAGCAGTCCGGGGGACCTCCTTCTGAATAATTCACCCCTCCACTTT; cdr3_aa: CASSPGDLLLNNSPLHF
clone_size: .; v_call: TRBV12-3/TRBV12-4; d_call: .; j_call: TRBJ1-1; cdr3_nt: TGTGCCAGCGAACAAGTTTACGGAGTAGCTTTCTTT; cdr3_aa: CASEQVYGVAFF
clone_size: .; v_call: TRBV6-5; d_call: TRBD1; j_call: TRBJ2-3; cdr3_nt: TGTGCCAGCCAGGTCAGGACAGGGGGTGAAGATACGCAGTATTTT; cdr3_aa: CASQVRTGGEDTQYF
clone_size: .; v_call: TRBV28; d_call: .; j_call: TRBJ2-5; cdr3_nt: TGTGCCAGCGGGCAAGGAGGGGGGAGAGAGACCCAGTACTTC; cdr3_aa: CASGQGGGRETQYF
clone_size: .; v_call: TRBV5-1; d_call: .; j_call: TRBJ2-1; cdr3_nt: TGCGCCAGCAGCTCCTTCGGGACACCCTCCTACAATGAGCAGTTCTTC; cdr3_aa: CASSSFGTPSYNEQFF
clone_size: .; v_call: TRBV10-3; d_call: .; j_call: TRBJ1-1; cdr3_nt: TGTGCCATCAGTGAGTCGGTCGGCGGGCGTGGGGCCACTGAAGCTTTCTTT; cdr3_aa: CAISESVGGRGATEAFF
clone_size: .; v_call: TRBV10-3; d_call: TRBD1; j_call: TRBJ1-6; cdr3_nt: TGTGCCATCAGTGAGACACAGGGGGGACGCACTTCACCCCTCCACTTT; cdr3_aa: CAISETQGGRTSPLHF
clone_size: .; v_call: TRBV6-2/TRBV6-3; d_call: .; j_call: TRBJ2-5; cdr3_nt: TGTGCCAGCAGTCTCGATCAAGCGGTGCGCCAAGAGACCCAGTACTTC; cdr3_aa: CASSLDQAVRQETQYF
clone_size: .; v_call: TRBV24-1; d_call: .; j_call: TRBJ1-6; cdr3_nt: TGTGCCACCAGACGGGACCCCAATGTTGCTCGCTATAATTCACCCCTCCACTTT; cdr3_aa: CATRRDPNVARYNSPLHF
clone_size: .; v_call: TRBV18; d_call: .; j_call: TRBJ1-1; cdr3_nt: TGTGCCAGCTCGAAGACCGTTGACGCTGAAGCTTTCTTT; cdr3_aa: CASSKTVDAEAFF
clone_size: .; v_call: TRBV9; d_call: .; j_call: TRBJ2-4; cdr3_nt: TGTGCCAGCAGCGTAGGTGGTACCCAAAACATTCAGTACTTC; cdr3_aa: CASSVGGTQNIQYF
clone_size: .; v_call: TRBV6-2/TRBV6-3; d_call: .; j_call: TRBJ1-4; cdr3_nt: TGTGCCAGCAGTTACCGGTCTAGGGCAACTAATGAAAAACTGTTTTTT; cdr3_aa: CASSYRSRATNEKLFF
clone_size: .; v_call: TRBV5-1; d_call: TRBD1; j_call: TRBJ2-2; cdr3_nt: TGCGCCAGCAGCTTTCCTAAAGACAGGGGGATCACCGGGGAGCTGTTTTTT; cdr3_aa: CASSFPKDRGITGELFF
clone_size: few; v_call: TRBV6-2/TRBV6-3; d_call: .; j_call: TRBJ2-5; cdr3_nt: TGTGCCAGCAGTTATGGGGGACAGACCCAGTACTTC; cdr3_aa: CASSYGGQTQYF
clone_size: .; v_call: TRBV6-5; d_call: TRBD1; j_call: TRBJ2-1; cdr3_nt: TGTGCCAGCAGCTCTGACAGGGGTTCCTACAATGAGCAGTTCTTC; cdr3_aa: CASSSDRGSYNEQFF
clone_size: .; v_call: TRBV28; d_call: TRBD2; j_call: TRBJ2-1; cdr3_nt: TGTGCCAGCAGCTCGGGTCGGGCTAGCGGTTACAATGAGCAGTTCTTC; cdr3_aa: CASSSGRASGYNEQFF
clone_size: .; v_call: TRBV6-5; d_call: .; j_call: TRBJ1-3; cdr3_nt: TGTGCCAGCAGCCAGGGCTCTGGAAACACCATATATTTT; cdr3_aa: CASSQGSGNTIYF
clone_size: .; v_call: TRBV18; d_call: TRBD1; j_call: TRBJ1-2; cdr3_nt: TGTGCCAGCTCTCGCAGTACAGGGGAGCTTTCCTATGGCTACACCTTC; cdr3_aa: CASSRSTGELSYGYTF
clone_size: .; v_call: TRBV11-2; d_call: TRBD1; j_call: TRBJ1-2; cdr3_nt: TGTGCCAGCAGCGCTCCCAGACAGGGTGAATATGGCTACACCTTC; cdr3_aa: CASSAPRQGEYGYTF
clone_size: .; v_call: TRBV9; d_call: TRBD1; j_call: TRBJ1-1; cdr3_nt: TGTGCCAGCAGTGTCCTGGGACAGGGGAACACTGAAGCTTTCTTT; cdr3_aa: CASSVLGQGNTEAFF
clone_size: .; v_call: TRBV4-1; d_call: .; j_call: TRBJ2-5; cdr3_nt: TGCGCCAGCAGATTAAACCGGGACGGCAGCCAAGAGACCCAGTACTTC; cdr3_aa: CASRLNRDGSQETQYF
clone_size: few; v_call: TRBV28; d_call: .; j_call: TRBJ1-6; cdr3_nt: TGTGCCAGCAGCCCAGGGGTTGTGGGCTATAATTCACCCCTCCACTTT; cdr3_aa: CASSPGVVGYNSPLHF